These 26 T cell receptor beta chains share one sample of origin, sequenced in a study of neurological immune-mediated disorders. The time point is: technical triplicate 1. TCRdb re-analysed the 5' RACE reads in MiXCR, keeping a single row per CDR3 protein. The table records approximately 36,000 distinct CDR3 sequences, 11% of them present only once. Sequenced: PBMCs. These receptor sequences come from a man aged 55 to 69 with HTLV-1-associated myelopathy (HAM/TSP).

This clonotype has a handful of counts. The rearrangement joins TRBV20-1 to TRBJ1-2; 11 bases fit TRBD1. V shed 5 bases and J 5 bases; nucleotides not matched to a gene: 10. This CDR3 has 15 residues. CDR1 and CDR2 (germline): DFQATT, SNEGSKA (reference sequence). The CDR3 here is CSAPRTGGGSYGYTF. The DNA of the CDR3 is TGCAGTGCTCCCAGGACAGGGGGCGGCTCTTATGGCTACACCTTC.

Remarks on this clonotype: This CDR3 is missing its conserved last phenylalanine or tryptophan, likely due to a read error. The rearrangement uses TRBV12-3 or TRBV12-4 and TRBJ2-5; 9 nucleotides line up with TRBD2. The CDR3 consists of 15 residues. CDR3 in amino acids: CARSLIAGVRETQYL. As DNA, the CDR3 is TGTGCCAGAAGTTTAATAGCGGGAGTTCGAGAGACCCAGTACCTC.

There are many counts of this clonotype. The J gene is TRBJ2-5, the V gene TRBV29-1; perhaps TRBD2 as D (6 bases). Germline CDR1 is SQVTM and CDR2 is ANQGSEA. The CDR3 contains 13 residues. The V end was cut by 7 bases, the J end by 4 bases, with 16 bases between. The CDR3 DNA reads as TGCAGCGGGGGGACTCCGTTGGGAGAGACCCAGTACTTC. Protein sequence: CSGGTPLGETQYF.

This clonotype was found many times. This chain uses TRBV5-1 with TRBJ1-2, with no clear D. V was trimmed by 1 base and J by 8 bases, leaving 15 bases between them. Germline CDR1 is SGHRS and CDR2 is YFSETQ. The CDR3 consists of 14 residues. The CDR3 protein is CASSLLWPQEGYTF. For the CDR3, the DNA is TGCGCCAGCAGCTTGTTATGGCCTCAGGAGGGCTACACCTTC. Full variable domain (missing parts from reference TRBV5-1 and TRBJ1-2): KAGVTQTPRYLIKTRGQQVTLSCSPISGHRSVSWYQQTPGQGLQFLFEYFSETQRNKGNFPGRFSGRQFSNSRSEMNVSTLELGDSALYLCASSLLWPQEGYTFGSGTRLTVV.

This clonotype was seen many times. V gene TRBV20-1 combines with J gene TRBJ2-7; D possibly matches TRBD1 or TRBD2 (7 bases each). The CDR3 is made up of 15 amino acids. Germline lookup yields CDR1 DFQATT and CDR2 SNEGSKA (reference sequence). The V end was cut by 5 bases, the J end by 7 bases, with 24 bases between. The CDR3 DNA reads TGCAGTGCTTCGCTCCTTGGACAGGCCGGGGGGGAGCAGTACTTC. It yields the protein CSASLLGQAGGEQYF.

This clonotype was detected many times. The J gene is TRBJ2-1, the V gene TRBV7-2; no definite D call. Germline CDR1 is SGHTA and CDR2 is FQGNSA. There are 15 residues in the CDR3. The V end lost 5 bases, the J end lost 4 bases, and 15 bases lay between the germline ends. The CDR3 spells CASSRELISYNEQFF. The CDR3 nucleotides read TGTGCCAGCAGCCGAGAGTTGATATCGTACAATGAGCAGTTCTTC.

This clonotype was recorded at least ten times. The gene calls are TRBV20-1 and TRBJ2-1; TRBD2 agrees at 10 bases. Germline CDR1 reads DFQATT; CDR2 reads SNEGSKA (reference sequence). The V gene end was trimmed by 6 bases and the J gene end by 5 bases; junction bases not matched to a gene: 7. CDR3 length: 14 amino acids. Written as DNA, the CDR3 is TGCAGTGCCCGGACTAGCGGTACTCACAATGAGCAGTTCTTC. Its protein is CSARTSGTHNEQFF.

Ten or more counts support this clonotype. The rearrangement uses TRBV12-3 or TRBV12-4 and TRBJ2-7; 10 bases agree with TRBD1. Unmatched junction bases numbered 8, after V lost 4 bases and J lost 5 bases. This CDR3 region has 15 residues. In DNA, the CDR3 is TGTGCCAGCAGTTCACTGGGACAGGGGACCCACGAGCAGTACTTC. This translates into CASSSLGQGTHEQYF.

This clonotype occurred many times. This chain uses TRBV7-9 with TRBJ1-5; TRBD1 is a possible D gene (6 bases). Deletions cut 6 bases from V and 6 bases from J, with 9 bases between. CDR1 and CDR2 (germline): SEHNR, FQNEAQ (reference sequence). This CDR3 has 12 amino acids. The CDR3 DNA sequence: TGTGCCAGCAGTCCAGGGGCTCAGCCCCAGCATTTT. This encodes CASSPGAQPQHF. Based on the CDR3 plus reference TRBV7-9 and TRBJ1-5, the full variable domain is DTGVSQNPRHKITKRGQNVTFRCDPISEHNRLYWYRQTLGQGPEFLTYFQNEAQLEKSRLLSDRFSAERPKGSFSTLEIQRTEQGDSAMYLCASSPGAQPQHFGDGTRLSIL.

This clonotype came up many times. The chain links TRBV6-6 to TRBJ2-3; D call uncertain. CDR1 is MNHNY, CDR2 SVGAGI, per germline (reference sequence). V lost 4 bases and J 0 bases, leaving 11 bases between the germline ends. The CDR3 is made up of 15 amino acids. The CDR3 DNA is TGTGCCAGCAGTTCCTCTACTGCGAGCACAGATACGCAGTATTTT. It is translated as CASSSSTASTDTQYF.

This clonotype showed up many times. The DNA of the CDR3 is TGTGCCAGCAGTTTTGTGACAGGGGCGGGACGCCCCTCCTACGAGCAGTACTTC. It encodes CASSFVTGAGRPSYEQYF. The chain couples TRBV28 to TRBJ2-7; 8 positions agree with TRBD1. V lost 3 bases to trimming and J lost 0 bases; unmatched junction nucleotides: 13. In germline, CDR1 is MDHEN, CDR2 SYDVKM. The CDR3 spans 18 residues.

This clonotype was observed a handful of times. This chain joins TRBV29-1 and TRBJ2-2, with D tentatively TRBD2 (5 bases). With 7 bases removed from V and 7 bases from J, the gap between germline ends came to 19 bases. The CDR3 extends over 14 amino acids. Germline-derived CDR1 and CDR2 are SQVTM and ANQGSEA. The CDR3 spells CSARYEFAGGELFF. The CDR3 region has the DNA TGCAGCGCCAGATACGAGTTCGCGGGCGGGGAGCTGTTTTTT.

This clonotype was seen many times. This chain joins TRBV11-2 and TRBJ2-2; 7 nucleotides line up with TRBD2. The V segment lost 6 bases and the J segment 6 bases; nucleotides outside the gene matches: 1. Germline values: CDR1 SGHAT, CDR2 FQNNGV. The CDR3 length is 12 residues. CDR3 residues: CASSGGAGELFF. The CDR3 region has the DNA TGTGCCAGCAGTGGGGGGGCCGGGGAGCTGTTTTTT.

This clonotype showed up many times. The CDR3 loop is CASSPIGGETQYF. The CDR3 DNA follows: TGCGCCAGCAGCCCCATTGGAGGAGAGACCCAGTACTTC. The chain couples TRBV5-1 to TRBJ2-5; the D gene is possibly TRBD2 (5 bases). V was clipped by 4 bases and J by 4 bases, with 11 bases between them. CDR1 SGHRS and CDR2 YFSETQ come from the germline V gene. The CDR3 sequence is 13 residues long.

In its sample, this clonotype was seen many times. V and J are TRBV29-1 and TRBJ2-3, with 7 nucleotides matching TRBD1. Trimming cost V 6 bases and J 4 bases; bases outside gene matches: 7. Germline V gene sequence: CDR1 SQVTM, CDR2 ANQGSEA. The CDR3 runs 13 residues. Here the CDR3 DNA reads TGCAGCGTGAACAGGGGAGCGGCAGATACGCAGTATTTT. Protein sequence: CSVNRGAADTQYF.

This clonotype was counted at least ten times. The V gene is TRBV6-5, the J gene TRBJ1-6; tentatively, D is TRBD1 (5 bases). V was shortened by 7 bases and J by 5 bases, with 15 bases between the two germline ends. The CDR3 extends over 15 amino acids. CDR1 is MNHEY, CDR2 SVGAGI, per germline. CDR3 region: CASKLGGFNNSPLHF. Here the CDR3 DNA reads TGTGCCAGCAAACTGGGGGGGTTTAATAATTCACCCCTCCACTTT.

This clonotype was detected only a few times. V is TRBV30 and J is TRBJ1-3, with D tentatively TRBD1 (5 bases). Germline-derived CDR1 and CDR2 are GTSNPN and SVGIG (reference sequence). Trimming left V 0 bases short and J 2 bases short, with 5 bases between. CDR3 length: 13 residues. The CDR3 bases are TGTGCCTGGAGTGTACAGGCTGGAAACACCATATATTTT. It codes for CAWSVQAGNTIYF. The full variable domain, rest sourced from reference TRBV30 and TRBJ1-3, is SQTIHQWPATLVQPVGSPLSLECTVEGTSNPNLYWYRQAAGRGLQLLFYSVGIGQISSEVPQNLSASRPQDRQFILSSKKLLLSDSGFYLCAWSVQAGNTIYFGEGSWLTVV.

This clonotype was seen once. One junction end disagrees with the germline gene, perhaps due to a read error. The chain joins TRBV5-6 to TRBJ2-7; D remains ambiguous. Germline V gene lookup returns CDR1 SGHDT and CDR2 YYEEEE. The CDR3 loop spans 18 amino acids. CDR3 nucleotide sequence: TGTGCCATCAGCCCCGTTGCGTTACAGACCAGATCCCCGACTGAGCAGTACTTC. This gives the protein CAISPVALQTRSPTEQYF.

This clonotype showed up many times. The rearrangement joins TRBV20-1 to TRBJ2-2; 9 bases are shared with TRBD2. This CDR3 spans 15 amino acids. The V segment lost 5 bases and the J segment 3 bases; nucleotides outside the gene matches: 7. Germline V lookup: CDR1 DFQATT, CDR2 SNEGSKA (reference sequence). CDR3 residues: CSALGSGSHTGELFF. The CDR3 nucleotides are TGCAGTGCTTTAGGTAGCGGGAGTCACACCGGGGAGCTGTTTTTT.

In its sample, this clonotype was seen many times. The CDR3, as DNA: TGTGCCATCAGTGGGCAGGGGGCCTACGAGCAGTACTTC. This gives the protein CAISGQGAYEQYF. This chain connects TRBV10-3 to TRBJ2-7, with 7 positions matching TRBD1. The CDR3 is 13 amino acids. With 4 bases clipped from V and 2 bases from J, the junction kept 2 bases outside the gene matches. Germline V CDR1 and CDR2: ENHRY, SYGVKD.

This clonotype was seen repeatedly, ten times or more. The chain uses TRBV20-1 and TRBJ2-7; 7 bases are a match to TRBD2. Germline V gene sequence: CDR1 DFQATT, CDR2 SNEGSKA (reference sequence). V lost 1 base to trimming and J lost 2 bases; unmatched junction nucleotides: 5. The CDR3 consists of 14 residues. The CDR3 loop is CSARARGSAYEQYF. The CDR3 DNA reads TGCAGTGCTAGAGCACGCGGGAGCGCCTACGAGCAGTACTTC.

This clonotype was observed many times. The chain is built from TRBV20-1 and TRBJ2-7; TRBD1 might be the D (8 bases). The CDR3 extends over 12 amino acids. Germline CDR1 and CDR2: DFQATT and SNEGSKA (reference sequence). Trimming cost V 5 bases and J 5 bases, with 13 bases left between them. CDR3 region: CSAHRGGNEQYF. The CDR3 nucleotides read TGCAGTGCTCACAGGGGGGGAAACGAGCAGTACTTC.

In its sample, this clonotype was seen many times. The V and J genes are TRBV20-1 and TRBJ2-3; 9 bases map to TRBD2. The CDR3 extends over 13 amino acids. V was pared by 5 bases and J by 6 bases, with 6 bases of the junction left unmatched. Looked up from germline, CDR1 is DFQATT and CDR2 is SNEGSKA (reference sequence). This chain's CDR3 is CSARGLARDTQYF. In DNA form, the CDR3 reads TGCAGTGCTCGAGGACTAGCGAGGGATACGCAGTATTTT.

This clonotype is medium-sized (0.01 to 0.1%) within its sample. The CDR3 here is CSVSSGAQDEQYF. The DNA of the CDR3 is TGCAGCGTTTCATCGGGGGCGCAGGACGAGCAGTACTTC. V and J are TRBV29-1 and TRBJ2-7; tentatively, D is TRBD1 or TRBD2 (6 bases each). This CDR3 is built from 13 residues. V was clipped by 5 bases and J by 5 bases, with 16 bases between them. CDR1 and CDR2 from the germline V gene are SQVTM and ANQGSEA.

Details on this clonotype: A single base separates this from a much larger clone, so it may be a read error. J is TRBJ2-1 and V is TRBV5-1; the D gene is possibly TRBD2 (6 bases). Germline CDR1 reads SGHRS; CDR2 reads YFSETQ. V lost 5 bases, J lost 5 bases, and 20 bases lay in between. The CDR3 length is 16 residues. CDR3 sequence: CASSLAIGSKNNEQFF. The DNA for the CDR3 is TGCGCCAGCAGTCTGGCTATCGGGAGCAAAAACAATGAGCAGTTCTTC.

This clonotype appeared many times. The chain couples TRBV10-3 to TRBJ1-2, with 9 bases lining up with TRBD1. Germline V gene data show CDR1 as ENHRY and CDR2 as SYGVKD. V was pared by 5 bases and J by 8 bases, with 9 bases of the junction left unmatched. This CDR3 contains 14 residues. CDR3 protein: CAISTPTGGKGYTF. CDR3 nucleotide sequence: TGTGCCATCAGTACTCCGACAGGGGGTAAAGGCTACACCTTC.